This T cell receptor (beta chain) is drawn from a study of T cell responses to AZD1222 COVID-19 vaccine. Study findings and constraints: Distributed over spike, vaccine-associated CD4 TCRs predominated at 160-218 and 743-854. Variant regions that are unmutated are reportedly the target of nearly half of spike-specific TCRs. Only five to seven AZD1222 recipients were seropositive at baseline.

Investigators merged groups given second doses at roughly 4 or roughly 12 weeks. The CDR3 sequence is 11 residues long. Germline CDR1 reads MDHEN; CDR2 reads SYDVKM. V was shortened by 6 bases and J by 0 bases, with 2 bases between the two germline ends. Comments on this clone: The antigen remains unidentified.

TCRdb keeps only in-frame clones here, not all; method: immunoSEQ multiplex PCR. Among around 140,000 clones listed, over 80% were seen once. The chain recombines TRBV28 with TRBJ1-1; D remains ambiguous. The clonotype was recovered from an adult who received the AZD1222 COVID-19 vaccine. The material was peripheral blood, obtained 28 days after the second AZD1222 dose. The CDR3 DNA sequence: TGTGCCAGCAGATTGAACACTGAAGCTTTCTTT. Translated: CASRLNTEAFF.